The sequence of this T cell receptor (beta chain) was determined in a study of cytomegalovirus exposure and HLA in healthy donors. CDR1 is SGHTA and CDR2 is FQGNSA in the germline V gene. This CDR3 spans 15 amino acids. PCR was performed using 60 Vbeta and 13 Jbeta primers. The method was immunoSEQ multiplex PCR; TCRdb's version includes in-frame clones alone and lacks a portion of them. The data contain a few hundred thousand clones, over 60% of them seen just once; the ten biggest clones take up roughly 1.9%. Regarding this clone: One end of the junction fails to match germline, which may point to a read error.

This chain links TRBV7-2 with TRBJ2-7, with 11 bases identical to TRBD2. Sequencing was carried out using PBMCs. The TCR was taken from a man between 18 and 35 years old in good health and CMV-seronegative. The CDR3 spells CASSLAGGLSYEQYF. CDR3 bases: TGTGCCAGCAGCCTAGCGGGAGGACTATCCTACGAGCAGTACTTC.